What follows is one T cell receptor beta chain and its context. This sample was included in a study of shared clonotypes between healthy human individuals. Trimming removed 5 bases from V and 4 bases from J, with 11 bases in between. The germline gives CDR1 SNHLY, CDR2 FYNNEI. The length of the CDR3 is 13 residues. Profiling relied on immunoSEQ multiplex PCR, and the TCRdb table lists in-frame clones only, not all of them. Among about 480,000 clones listed, about three quarters were seen once. The clonotype originates from a woman in her forties in good health. Some clones in this sample may be carry-over from other donors' samples. The chain employs TRBV2 and TRBJ1-1; D not certain. Sequencing input: PBMCs. Here the CDR3 reads CASSFTQSTEAFF. The CDR3 DNA sequence: TGTGCCAGCAGTTTTACCCAGAGCACTGAAGCTTTCTTT.